This T cell receptor beta chain was recovered during a study of blood T cell repertoires in COVID-19. Study background: The study drew acute and convalescent COVID-19 samples from the United States, Italy and Spain. The cDNA or gDNA used as material had been derived from T cells, B-cell-depleted T cells, or PBMCs.

Per the original methods: Quantification of nucleated cells was approximated via reference gene primer amplification. The repertoire was sequenced with immunoSEQ multiplex PCR; TCRdb's copy has only in-frame clones and lacks some. V and J calls and clone size are copied from that table; D and trimming were computed from the DNA. Found here are about 230,000 clones, roughly 83% of them singletons; the top ten hold just under 7.5%. Germline CDR1 is MNHEY and CDR2 is SVGAGI. J lost 10 bases, V lost 0 bases, and 2 bases had no gene match. The CDR3 spans 13 residues. Material: peripheral blood. The TCR sequence derives from a woman aged 50 to 60 with acute or convalescent COVID-19. V gene TRBV6-5 combines with J gene TRBJ1-5; 8 bases are shared with TRBD1. The DNA of the CDR3 is TGTGCCAGCAGTTACTCCGGGACAGGTCCCCAGCATTTT. Translating it yields CASSYSGTGPQHF.